The source of this T cell receptor beta chain is a study of memory B cells and T cells in multiple sclerosis. The count of this clone is one. What it recognizes is unknown. The CDR3 sequence is 13 residues long. Germline CDR1 SNHLY, CDR2 FYNNEI. Trimming cost V 10 bases and J 3 bases, with 16 bases left between them. Separate sequencing covered autoproliferating (CFSE-dim) and non-proliferating (CFSE-high) T cells from stimulus-free culture. Replicate wells were pooled after approximately seven days of stimulus-free culture of around 54 million CFSE-labeled PBMCs. Sequencing used immunoSEQ multiplex PCR; TCRdb keeps in-frame clones, though not all of them. This sample carries 30,000 or so clones, around 86% of them seen once, and the ten largest clones take 2.7%.

The source material was PBMCs from blood kept in culture. The rearrangement joins TRBV2 to TRBJ2-7; a possible D gene is TRBD1 (5 bases). This sequence originates from a human donor with multiple sclerosis. Written as DNA, the CDR3 is TGTGCCACTAAGGGGCTAACGTTCTACGAGCAGTACTTC. Translated: CATKGLTFYEQYF.